These 14 T cell receptor beta chains were all obtained from the same sample, sequenced in a study of beta chain features in type 1 diabetes. Study-wide points: Moderate but significant shortening of TCRB CDR3s was recorded in all four CD4+ subsets from Type 1 diabetes patients.

These TCRs are of unknown antigen specificity. Every isolated RNA sample was fully reverse transcribed, so sequencing captured expressed TCRB transcripts. TCRdb's table, derived via immunoSEQ multiplex PCR, lists solely in-frame clones and lacks some. The table has around 280,000 clones, about 15% seen once. Sequenced: naive CD4+ T cells from blood. Receptors were obtained from a young man with type 1 diabetes.

This clone was recorded a few times. V and J are TRBV25-1 and TRBJ2-2; a weak D match, TRBD1 (6 bases). The CDR3 is 16 amino acids. V was cut by 1 base and J by 6 bases, with 15 bases left in between. The germline gives CDR1 MGHDK, CDR2 SYGVNS. DNA of the CDR3: TGTGCCAGCAGTGAATCGGGCCAGGGGTTGGCCGGGGAGCTGTTTTTT. It codes for CASSESGQGLAGELFF.

This clone turned up a few times. This chain links TRBV10-3 with TRBJ2-3, with a possible D match to TRBD1 (5 bases). V dropped 7 bases and J dropped 2 bases, with 7 bases sitting between them. CDR1 ENHRY and CDR2 SYGVKD come from the germline V gene. The CDR3 totals 12 residues. CDR3 sequence (DNA): TGTGCCATCACAGGGCTCACAGATACGCAGTATTTT. Its translation: CAITGLTDTQYF.

This clone showed up just a few times. This sample also contains other DNA sequences that code for the same CDR3. This chain links TRBV5-1 with TRBJ2-3; TRBD2 aligns across 7 bases. Losses at the gene ends were 0 bases for V and 2 bases for J; bases not matched to a gene: 3. The CDR3 runs 15 residues. The germline gives CDR1 SGHRS, CDR2 YFSETQ. The CDR3 DNA sequence: TGCGCCAGCAGCTTGGGGACTAGGTCCACAGATACGCAGTATTTT. It is translated as CASSLGTRSTDTQYF.

The chain is built from TRBV2 and TRBJ2-2; weak D call: TRBD1 (6 bases). The CDR3 is made up of 15 amino acids. V gave up 1 base and J gave up 3 bases, with 9 bases separating them. CDR1 is SNHLY and CDR2 is FYNNEI in the germline V gene. DNA of the CDR3: TGTGCCAGCAGTGAAGACAGGGCCTACACCGGGGAGCTGTTTTTT. Protein product: CASSEDRAYTGELFF.

This clone was seen only a few times. The chain employs TRBV27 and TRBJ1-2, with 11 bases identical to TRBD1. CDR3 length equals 12 residues. In germline, CDR1 is MNHEY, CDR2 SMNVEV (reference sequence). The ends lost 7 bases at V and 7 bases at J; junction bases unmatched: 2. The CDR3 sequence is CASKGQGAGYTF. CDR3 DNA sequence: TGTGCCAGCAAAGGACAGGGGGCTGGCTACACCTTC.

The chain combines TRBV10-3 with TRBJ2-7; TRBD2 aligns across 10 bases. This CDR3 contains 15 residues. Per germline, CDR1 ENHRY and CDR2 SYGVKD. The V and J ends lost 4 bases and 2 bases, in that order; junction bases with no gene match: 5. CDR3 DNA: TGTGCCATCAGTGCCCGGACTAGCGGAGCCTACGAGCAGTACTTC. Its translation is CAISARTSGAYEQYF.

This clone appeared a few times. V is TRBV9 and J is TRBJ2-2; D is undetermined. Germline lookup yields CDR1 SGDLS and CDR2 YYNGEE. Trimming took off 3 bases at V and 1 base at J, with 7 bases between the two ends. This CDR3 spans 14 amino acids. CDR3 sequence reads: CASSGQLNTGELFF. DNA of the CDR3: TGTGCCAGCAGCGGTCAACTGAACACCGGGGAGCTGTTTTTT.

This chain uses TRBV30 with TRBJ2-3, with D hard to call. V lost 3 bases, J lost 1 base, and 8 bases lay in between. CDR3 length: 13 amino acids. The germline gives CDR1 GTSNPN, CDR2 SVGIG (reference sequence). DNA of the CDR3: TGTGCCTGGAGCCTTCAGGGCACAGATACGCAGTATTTT. This codes for CAWSLQGTDTQYF.

The chain combines TRBV4-3 with TRBJ2-7; D might be TRBD2 (5 bases). Germline assignment: CDR1 LGHNA and CDR2 YSLEER. V was trimmed by 0 bases and J by 4 bases, leaving 10 bases between them. This CDR3 spans 14 amino acids. Written as DNA, the CDR3 is TGCGCCAGCAGCCAAGACCCGGACTCGTACGAGCAGTACTTC. Protein sequence: CASSQDPDSYEQYF.

This chain uses TRBV4-2 with TRBJ2-2, with D perhaps matching TRBD2 (6 bases). V was pared by 2 bases and J by 6 bases, with 13 bases between. The CDR3 is made up of 15 amino acids. The V gene's germline CDR1 is LGHNA and CDR2 YNFKEQ. This CDR3 reads CASSQTLLAPGELFF. The CDR3 DNA is TGTGCCAGCAGCCAAACGCTCCTAGCGCCCGGGGAGCTGTTTTTT.

The chain carries TRBV10-3 and TRBJ1-3, with no clear D. The germline CDR1 and CDR2 sequences are ENHRY and SYGVKD. The CDR3 is made up of 14 amino acids. Trimming left V 4 bases short and J 3 bases short, with 10 bases between. CDR3 nucleotide sequence: TGTGCCATCAGTGTATTCTCCGGTGGAAACACCATATATTTT. Protein product: CAISVFSGGNTIYF.

The rearrangement uses TRBV4-1 and TRBJ2-2; 14 bases line up with TRBD2. Per the germline V gene, CDR1 is MGHRA and CDR2 is YSYEKL. The length of the CDR3 is 20 residues. Losses at the gene ends were 4 bases for V and 4 bases for J; bases not matched to a gene: 14. CDR3 nucleotides: TGCGCCAGCAGCCCACCCATACTGACTAGCGGGGGGGCCGGCACCGGGGAGCTGTTTTTT. This translates into CASSPPILTSGGAGTGELFF.

This clone occurred a few times. The chain uses TRBV4-3 and TRBJ2-5; 11 bases line up with TRBD2. Germline loops: CDR1 LGHNA, CDR2 YSLEER. The CDR3 sequence is 16 residues long. After removal of 4 bases from V and 1 base from J, the junction contained 5 bases not matched to a gene. The chain's CDR3 is CASSRRLAGIQETQYF. CDR3 DNA sequence: TGCGCCAGCAGCCGCCGACTAGCGGGGATCCAAGAGACCCAGTACTTC.

The chain recombines TRBV13 with TRBJ2-2; D gene ambiguous. CDR1 is PRHDT and CDR2 is FYEKMQ in the germline V gene (reference sequence). The V gene lost 2 bases and the J gene lost 7 bases, with 20 bases spanning the gap. This CDR3 has 17 amino acids. CDR3 region: CASSLHRLTVNGGELFF. CDR3 bases: TGTGCCAGCAGCTTACATCGTCTCACAGTTAACGGCGGGGAGCTGTTTTTT.